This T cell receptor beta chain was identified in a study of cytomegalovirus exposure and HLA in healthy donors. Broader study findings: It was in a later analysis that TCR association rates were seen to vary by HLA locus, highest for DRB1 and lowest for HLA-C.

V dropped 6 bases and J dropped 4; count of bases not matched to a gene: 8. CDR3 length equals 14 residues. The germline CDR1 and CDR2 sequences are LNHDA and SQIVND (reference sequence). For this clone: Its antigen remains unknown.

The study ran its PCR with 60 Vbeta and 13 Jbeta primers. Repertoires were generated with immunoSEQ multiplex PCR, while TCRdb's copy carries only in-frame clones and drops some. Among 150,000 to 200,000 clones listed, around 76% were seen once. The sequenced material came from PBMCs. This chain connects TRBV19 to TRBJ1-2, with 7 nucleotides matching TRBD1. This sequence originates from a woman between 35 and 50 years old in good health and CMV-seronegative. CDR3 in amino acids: CASRFTGAGYGYTF. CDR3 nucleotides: TGTGCCAGTAGGTTTACAGGGGCCGGCTATGGCTACACCTTC. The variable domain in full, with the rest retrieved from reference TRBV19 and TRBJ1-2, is DGGITQSPKYLFRKEGQNVTLSCEQNLNHDAMYWYRQDPGQGLRLIYYSQIVNDFQKGDIAEGYSVSREKKESFPLTVTSAQKNPTAFYLCASRFTGAGYGYTFGSGTRLTVV.